These 12 T cell receptor beta chains share one sample of origin, sequenced in a study of blood T cell repertoires in COVID-19. Sequenced by immunoSEQ multiplex PCR; TCRdb stores in-frame clones only, minus some. The table has about 190,000 clones, 70% to 80% seen once. Sequencing was done on a sample of peripheral blood. The receptors stem from a woman in her fifties or sixties with acute or convalescent COVID-19.

The J gene is TRBJ2-7, the V gene TRBV29-1; weak D call: TRBD2 (5 bases). Germline V CDR1 and CDR2: SQVTM, ANQGSEA. The CDR3 covers 13 residues. V dropped 3 bases and J dropped 4 bases, with 13 bases sitting between them. The CDR3 DNA is TGCAGCGTTGAGGGGAGTTCGGCGTACGAGCAGTACTTC. It encodes CSVEGSSAYEQYF.

The CDR3 DNA reads TGTGCCACCAGGGGCGGGAGTTATAGTAATGAGCAGTTCTTC. This encodes CATRGGSYSNEQFF. V usage is TRBV27 and J usage is TRBJ2-1; possibly TRBD2 for D (7 bases). The CDR3 loop spans 14 amino acids. V lost 10 bases to trimming and J lost 7 bases, with 20 bases between them. CDR1 is MNHEY and CDR2 is SMNVEV in the germline V gene (reference sequence).

The V call is TRBV6-5, the J call TRBJ1-5, with D perhaps TRBD1 (5 bases). Germline V CDR1 and CDR2: MNHEY, SVGAGI. Trimming took off 7 bases at V and 1 base at J, with 11 bases between the two ends. The CDR3 runs 14 residues. CDR3: CASIRGGSNQPQHF. The CDR3 DNA reads TGTGCCAGCATCCGCGGGGGAAGCAATCAGCCCCAGCATTTT.

The V gene is TRBV5-1, the J gene TRBJ1-1; TRBD1 matches at 8 bases. The J segment lost 2 bases and the V segment lost 4 bases, leaving 10 bases of the junction unmatched. Per the germline V gene, CDR1 is SGHRS and CDR2 is YFSETQ. The CDR3 is made up of 16 amino acids. CDR3 in DNA: TGCGCCAGCAGCCCCGAACTGGGACAGGCTAACACTGAAGCTTTCTTT. As protein: CASSPELGQANTEAFF.

The gene calls are TRBV6-5 and TRBJ2-4; tentative D call: TRBD2 (6 bases). The V end was cut by 6 bases, the J end by 8 bases, with 14 bases between. The CDR3 length is 13 residues. Germline loops: CDR1 MNHEY, CDR2 SVGAGI. CDR3 bases: TGTGCCAGCAGGAGGGGACTGAGGGACATTCAGTACTTC. This translates into CASRRGLRDIQYF.

CDR3 residues: CASSYLTSTDTQYF. In DNA, the CDR3 is TGTGCCAGCAGTTATTTAACTAGCACAGATACGCAGTATTTT. The rearrangement uses TRBV27 and TRBJ2-3; D gene uncertain. V lost 4 bases and J lost 0, with 8 bases in between. The CDR3 totals 14 residues. Germline V gene sequence: CDR1 MNHEY, CDR2 SMNVEV (reference sequence).

This clone was picked up a small number of times. The rearrangement links TRBV11-3 to TRBJ2-1; 8 bases fit TRBD1. Germline trimming cut 4 bases from V and 12 bases from J; bases unmatched to any gene: 2. Germline CDR1 and CDR2: SGHNT and YENEEA. The CDR3 consists of 11 residues. CDR3 in DNA: TGTGCCAGCAGCTCCGGACAGGGGCAGTTCTTC. It specifies CASSSGQGQFF.

This sequence joins TRBV4-3 and TRBJ2-6; tentatively, D is TRBD1 (6 bases). Trimming stripped 4 bases from V and 0 bases from J, with 16 bases between. This CDR3 has 18 residues. Germline CDR1 reads LGHNA; CDR2 reads YSLEER. Here the CDR3 reads CASSPTGMVVSGANVLTF. The CDR3 coding sequence is TGCGCCAGCAGCCCTACAGGGATGGTTGTCTCTGGGGCCAACGTCCTGACTTTC.

The rearrangement uses TRBV12-3 or TRBV12-4 and TRBJ1-4, with D unclear. V gave up 5 bases and J gave up 5 bases, with 9 bases separating them. CDR3 size: 13 residues. CDR3 sequence reads: CASSRETNEKLFF. CDR3 sequence (DNA): TGTGCCAGCAGTCGGGAGACAAATGAAAAACTGTTTTTT.

The chain couples TRBV6-1 to TRBJ1-4; possibly TRBD1 for D (5 bases). The V and J ends lost 2 bases and 5 bases respectively, with 12 bases between them. The CDR3 consists of 15 residues. The germline CDR1 and CDR2 sequences are MNHNS and SASEGT. The CDR3 nucleotides read TGTGCCAGCAGTGAACAGGGCAGACAAAATGAAAAACTGTTTTTT. Residues: CASSEQGRQNEKLFF.

This chain uses TRBV27 with TRBJ2-7, with 9 positions matching TRBD2. Trimming took 5 bases from V and 1 from J; bases not matched to a gene: 0. Germline CDR1 MNHEY, CDR2 SMNVEV (reference sequence). The CDR3 extends over 13 amino acids. The CDR3 loop reads CASSLAGSYEQYF. The CDR3 nucleotides read TGTGCCAGCAGTCTAGCGGGGTCCTACGAGCAGTACTTC.

The genes are TRBV7-9 and TRBJ1-2, with 10 bases that match TRBD1. V dropped 0 bases and J dropped 4; count of bases not matched to a gene: 8. The CDR3 runs 17 residues. Germline V lookup: CDR1 SEHNR, CDR2 FQNEAQ (reference sequence). CDR3 DNA: TGTGCCAGCAGCTTAGCATTCGAGACAGGGGGCGGCTATGGCTACACCTTC. It yields the protein CASSLAFETGGGYGYTF.